This T cell receptor beta chain was identified in a study of OX40 agonist ivuxolimab in advanced cancers. Between the trimmed V and J ends, which lost 4 bases and 5 bases, there was a span of 12 bases. The CDR3 has 14 residues. Germline V gene sequence: CDR1 MNHEY, CDR2 SMNVEV (reference sequence). The assay was immunoSEQ multiplex PCR, and TCRdb's table has in-frame clones only and misses some. The sample includes roughly 67,000 clones, around 93% of them seen just once. This clone was counted between two and nine times. This receptor was taken from an adult with an advanced solid tumor such as melanoma, head and neck, liver or kidney cancer. This chain joins TRBV27 and TRBJ1-5, with TRBD1 as a possible D gene (5 bases). The sample consisted of CD4+ or CD8+ T cells sorted from blood, taken in a trial of the OX40 agonist ivuxolimab. The CDR3 protein is CASSSDRSDQPQHF. The CDR3 DNA sequence: TGTGCCAGCAGTTCCGACAGAAGCGATCAGCCCCAGCATTTT.